The present T cell receptor (beta chain) was sequenced within a study of shared clonotypes between healthy human individuals. Whole-study context: Per-donor plates numbered three CD4 naive, three CD4 memory, two CD8 naive and one CD8 memory.

The table came from immunoSEQ multiplex PCR; TCRdb's copy has only in-frame clones and leaves some out. The table records 500,000 or so clones, roughly 95% of them present only once. Details on this clone: The antigen remains undetermined.

Germline CDR1 MNHEY, CDR2 SVGAGI. The ends were cut back, 5 bases at V and 0 bases at J, with 14 bases in the middle. There are 15 residues in the CDR3. General study findings and limits: Clonotype sharing across several donors was observed for about 5.5% of naive CD4 clonotypes.

The chain uses TRBV6-5 and TRBJ2-7; no clear D gene. This receptor was identified in a woman in her thirties in good health. Sequenced material: naive CD4+ T cells sorted from blood. Subset described: CD45RA+ positively selected. Here the CDR3 DNA reads TGTGCCAGCAGTGTTGAAGCGCCCGTCTCCTACGAGCAGTACTTC. Translating gives CASSVEAPVSYEQYF.